A single sample is the source of the 29 T cell receptor beta chains below, sequenced in a study of cytomegalovirus exposure and HLA in healthy donors (dated by TCRdb to the late 2010s). The library came from the immunoSEQ multiplex PCR assay. A mixture of 60 forward primers for TCR Vbeta segments and 13 reverse primers for TCR Jbeta segments was used in the multiplex PCR. TCRdb re-hosts the immuneACCESS table, in-frame sequences only. Its copies lack some clones; in the studies checked, an unresolved V gene accounts for under half of them, and the cause for the rest is not known. The sample table shows approximately 160,000 clones, and around 77% are seen once. Approximately 1.8% of the sample rests with the top ten. Specimen: PBMCs. These receptors all stem from a young woman in good health and CMV-seronegative.

CDR3 protein: CASSLRLVAYEQYF. The CDR3 DNA follows: TGTGCCAGTAGTCTCAGACTAGTCGCCTACGAGCAGTACTTC. V is TRBV19 and J is TRBJ2-7, with TRBD2 as a possible D gene (6 bases). Germline V gene data show CDR1 as LNHDA and CDR2 as SQIVND (reference sequence). V was trimmed by 5 bases and J by 2 bases, leaving 13 bases between them. The CDR3 is 14 residues long.

The CDR3 sequence: CASSNPASGRAGDTQYF. The CDR3, as DNA: TGTGCCAGCAGCAACCCGGCTAGCGGGAGGGCTGGAGATACGCAGTATTTT. The chain employs TRBV21-1 and TRBJ2-3; the DNA was not compared with TRBD2, the D call given in the table. TRBV21-1 counts as a pseudogene. This CDR3 is built from 17 residues.

This clone was detected once. The chain carries TRBV28 and TRBJ2-3; TRBD2 might be the D (5 bases). V lost 5 bases and J lost 4, with 10 bases in between. Per germline, CDR1 MDHEN and CDR2 SYDVKM. This CDR3 contains 13 residues. The CDR3 sequence: CASSQTIPDTQYF. DNA for the CDR3: TGTGCCAGCAGTCAGACTATCCCAGATACGCAGTATTTT.

CDR3: CASSRLAGNEQYF. The CDR3 DNA reads as TGTGCCAGCAGCCGACTAGCGGGAAACGAGCAGTACTTC. J is TRBJ2-7 and V is TRBV6-5, with 11 bases that match TRBD2. The CDR3 spans 13 residues. The V gene's germline CDR1 is MNHEY and CDR2 SVGAGI. V trimming: 6 bases; J trimming: 5 bases; junction bases outside the gene matches: 3.

The V gene is TRBV9, the J gene TRBJ2-7; 14 nucleotides align to TRBD2. V lost 3 bases and J lost 2; bases outside the gene matches: 1. This CDR3 contains 15 residues. The germline V gene has CDR1 SGDLS and CDR2 YYNGEE. The chain's CDR3 is CASSGLAGGPYEQYF. The CDR3 DNA reads as TGTGCCAGCAGCGGACTAGCGGGGGGGCCCTACGAGCAGTACTTC.

V is TRBV10-3 and J is TRBJ1-2; 11 nucleotides agree with TRBD1. The CDR3 totals 14 residues. Germline trimming cut 5 bases from V and 9 bases from J; bases unmatched to any gene: 8. The V gene's germline CDR1 is ENHRY and CDR2 SYGVKD. This chain's CDR3 is CAISWDRGDPRYTF. The CDR3 nucleotides read TGTGCCATCAGTTGGGACAGGGGGGATCCCCGCTACACCTTC.

This clone has more than one count but fewer than ten. The rearrangement joins TRBV7-6 to TRBJ1-1; weak D call: TRBD1 (5 bases). The germline V gene has CDR1 SGHVS and CDR2 FNYEAQ. V lost 8 bases and J 1 base, leaving 11 bases between the germline ends. This CDR3 comprises 13 residues. CDR3 nucleotides: TGTGCCAGCGGCGACAGCGAGAACACTGAAGCTTTCTTT. It is translated as CASGDSENTEAFF.

The CDR3 nucleotides are TGTGCCAGCAGCCCGACAGGGGGATCTGGAAACACCATATATTTT. This translates into CASSPTGGSGNTIYF. V is TRBV5-8 and J is TRBJ1-3; 9 bases align to TRBD1. The germline CDR1 and CDR2 sequences are SGHTS and YDEGEE. The CDR3 covers 15 residues. Unmatched junction bases numbered 3, after V lost 4 bases and J lost 1 base. Complete variable domain (other parts from reference TRBV5-8 and TRBJ1-3): EAGVTQSPTHLIKTRGQQATLRCSPISGHTSVYWYQQALGLGLQFLLWYDEGEERNRGNFPPRFSGRQFPNYSSELNVNALELEDSALYLCASSPTGGSGNTIYFGEGSWLTVV.

The V call is TRBV28, the J call TRBJ1-1, with 7 positions matching TRBD1. The germline gives CDR1 MDHEN, CDR2 SYDVKM. The ends lost 1 base at V and 5 bases at J; junction bases unmatched: 4. There are 14 residues in the CDR3. The DNA of the CDR3 is TGTGCCAGCAGTTTATCCGCAGGGGGGACTGAAGCTTTCTTT. Protein: CASSLSAGGTEAFF.

The gene calls are TRBV7-3 and TRBJ2-7, with 10 bases matching TRBD1. V lost 5 bases, J lost 3 bases, and 13 bases stayed unmatched. The germline V gene encodes CDR1 SGHTA and CDR2 FQGTGA. The CDR3 loop spans 17 amino acids. The CDR3 protein is CASSRQGARTNHYEQYF. The CDR3, as DNA: TGTGCCAGCAGCCGACAGGGGGCGCGGACGAACCACTACGAGCAGTACTTC.

The J gene is TRBJ1-2, the V gene TRBV10-2; D gene unclear. Trimming took off 3 bases at V and 6 bases at J, with 17 bases between the two ends. Germline V gene sequence: CDR1 WSHSY, CDR2 SAAADI. The CDR3 length is 15 residues. CDR3: CASSEWTIGRNGYTF. The CDR3 DNA follows: TGCGCCAGCAGTGAATGGACCATTGGGAGAAATGGCTACACCTTC.

Comment on this clone: The sample holds other DNA sequences that translate to the same CDR3. V usage is TRBV4-1 and J usage is TRBJ2-7, with 9 bases aligning to TRBD2. Germline V CDR1 and CDR2: MGHRA, YSYEKL. With V trimmed by 3 bases and J by 3 bases, 0 bases remained unmatched. The CDR3 spans 13 residues. The CDR3 loop is CASSHSGSYEQYF. The DNA for the CDR3 is TGCGCCAGCAGCCATAGCGGGAGCTACGAGCAGTACTTC.

This rearrangement joins TRBV7-9 to TRBJ2-7; tentatively, D is TRBD2 (7 bases). The CDR3 has 18 residues. CDR1 and CDR2 (germline): SEHNR, FQNEAQ (reference sequence). V lost 2 bases and J lost 0, with 20 bases in between. The DNA for the CDR3 is TGTGCCAGCAGCTTATTTGGGGAGGGGGAGTTGCCCTCCTACGAGCAGTACTTC. This sequence encodes CASSLFGEGELPSYEQYF.

CDR3 amino acids: CASSPRTGPTGELFF. The CDR3 coding sequence is TGTGCCAGCAGCCCTAGGACAGGGCCCACCGGGGAGCTGTTTTTT. V is TRBV11-3 and J is TRBJ2-2; TRBD1 aligns across 8 bases. Germline V CDR1 and CDR2: SGHNT, YENEEA. This CDR3 comprises 15 residues. V dropped 5 bases and J dropped 4; count of bases not matched to a gene: 6.

The chain is built from TRBV6-1 and TRBJ1-1; perhaps TRBD1 as D (6 bases). Germline assignment: CDR1 MNHNS and CDR2 SASEGT. The CDR3 has 13 amino acids. Trimming shortened V by 1 base and J by 10 bases, and 13 bases separated the two germline ends. CDR3 loop: CASSEVTGITAFF. The CDR3 DNA is TGTGCCAGCAGTGAAGTAACAGGGATAACAGCTTTCTTT.

In its sample, this clone was seen a few times. The chain joins TRBV7-8 to TRBJ2-4, with D perhaps matching TRBD1 (5 bases). The V end was cut by 5 bases, the J end by 9 bases, with 14 bases between. This CDR3 has 13 residues. Per the germline V gene, CDR1 is SGHVS and CDR2 is FQNEAQ. The DNA for the CDR3 is TGTGCCAGCAGCACAGACAGCGTGGGCATTCAGTACTTC. It yields the protein CASSTDSVGIQYF.

As to this clone: The junction shows a germline mismatch at one end, possibly a read error. This chain uses TRBV29-1 with TRBJ2-5, with D perhaps TRBD2 (7 bases). CDR3 length: 14 residues. The V gene's germline CDR1 is SQVTM and CDR2 ANQGSEA. The DNA for the CDR3 is TGCAGCGTTGATGGGCCCGGGGGGAGGGGGGGGAGGGACTTC. This sequence encodes CSVDGPGGRGGRDF.

The chain uses TRBV30 and TRBJ2-7, with a tentative D call TRBD2 (5 bases). V lost 0 bases and J lost 3, with 12 bases in between. Germline CDR1 is GTSNPN and CDR2 is SVGIG (reference sequence). The CDR3 is made up of 14 amino acids. The CDR3 protein is CAWSVGGSHYEQYF. CDR3 bases: TGTGCCTGGAGTGTAGGCGGGTCTCACTACGAGCAGTACTTC.

V gene TRBV28 combines with J gene TRBJ1-2; D is perhaps TRBD1 (6 bases). The CDR3 runs to 12 residues. The V end was cut by 3 bases, the J end by 8 bases, with 10 bases between. In germline, CDR1 is MDHEN, CDR2 SYDVKM. The CDR3 DNA is TGTGCCAGCAGTTTCGGACAGTACGGCTACACCTTC. It yields the protein CASSFGQYGYTF.

This clone has a single count. V is TRBV4-2 and J is TRBJ1-3; the D is unclear. The germline gives CDR1 LGHNA, CDR2 YNFKEQ. The CDR3 extends over 13 amino acids. Trimming left V 4 bases short and J 2 bases short, with 6 bases between. CDR3 bases: TGTGCCAGCAGCCCACTAACTGGAAACACCATATATTTT. Amino acids: CASSPLTGNTIYF.

The CDR3, as DNA: TGTGCCAGCACCAAGACAGAGCCCGACAATGAGCAGTTCTTC. Encoded protein: CASTKTEPDNEQFF. The V call is TRBV6-1, the J call TRBJ2-1; possible D gene TRBD1, 5 bases. The CDR3 is 14 amino acids. The V gene lost 7 bases and the J gene lost 5 bases, with 15 bases spanning the gap. Germline CDR1 MNHNS, CDR2 SASEGT.

The CDR3 is CASSAAWTSGGGDTQYF. As DNA, the CDR3 is TGTGCCAGCAGCGCGGCCTGGACTAGCGGGGGCGGCGATACGCAGTATTTT. The V gene is TRBV9, the J gene TRBJ2-3; 13 nucleotides line up with TRBD2. Germline V gives CDR1 SGDLS, CDR2 YYNGEE. Trimming removed 3 bases from V and 6 bases from J; junction bases left unmatched: 10. This CDR3 has 17 amino acids.

The chain has TRBV10-3 and TRBJ2-1; the match to TRBD2 covers 7 bases. Germline lookup yields CDR1 ENHRY and CDR2 SYGVKD. The J segment lost 5 bases and the V segment lost 8 bases, leaving 6 bases of the junction unmatched. The CDR3 has 13 amino acids. The CDR3 loop is CAIAERGDNEQFF. The CDR3 DNA reads as TGTGCCATCGCTGAACGGGGGGACAATGAGCAGTTCTTC.

The chain is built from TRBV19 and TRBJ1-5; D call uncertain. V gave up 6 bases and J gave up 0 bases, with 9 bases separating them. The germline CDR1 and CDR2 sequences are LNHDA and SQIVND (reference sequence). CDR3 length equals 14 residues. CDR3 sequence (DNA): TGTGCCAGTAGACTATACCGTAGCAATCAGCCCCAGCATTTT. Amino acid sequence: CASRLYRSNQPQHF.

This clone is a singleton in its sample. J is TRBJ2-5 and V is TRBV7-9; 13 bases are a match to TRBD2. The junction had 2 bases not matched to a gene; V was cut back by 6 bases and J by 1 base. The CDR3 loop spans 15 amino acids. The germline V gene encodes CDR1 SEHNR and CDR2 FQNEAQ (reference sequence). The CDR3 sequence: CASRWTSGSQETQYF. In nucleotides, the CDR3 is TGTGCCAGCAGATGGACTAGCGGGAGCCAAGAGACCCAGTACTTC.

The chain has TRBV5-1 and TRBJ1-4; TRBD1 might be the D (6 bases). This CDR3 comprises 13 residues. The V gene's germline CDR1 is SGHRS and CDR2 YFSETQ. Trimming cost V 4 bases and J 8 bases, with 12 bases left between them. In DNA, the CDR3 is TGCGCCAGCAGCCAAAACAGGGAAGAAAAACTGTTTTTT. Translated: CASSQNREEKLFF.

This clone was recorded a few times. The rearrangement links TRBV4-3 to TRBJ1-1, with D possibly matching TRBD1 (6 bases). V lost 2 bases and J lost 3, with 19 bases in between. The germline gives CDR1 LGHNA, CDR2 YSLEER. The CDR3 spans 17 residues. This CDR3 reads CASSQLPGGGVDTEAFF. The CDR3 nucleotides are TGCGCCAGCAGCCAACTACCCGGAGGGGGGGTCGACACTGAAGCTTTCTTT.

The sample holds one count of this clone. V and J are TRBV18 and TRBJ2-7, with 15 bases identical to TRBD2. V lost 2 bases to trimming and J lost 4 bases; unmatched junction nucleotides: 15. This CDR3 is built from 20 residues. Germline V gene data show CDR1 as KGHSH and CDR2 as LQKENI. The CDR3 loop is CASSPAGLAGGGKLLYEQYF. The CDR3 DNA sequence: TGTGCCAGCTCACCAGCGGGACTAGCGGGGGGCGGGAAACTTCTTTACGAGCAGTACTTC.

The chain is built from TRBV11-2 and TRBJ1-5; D may be TRBD1 (5 bases). This CDR3 spans 13 amino acids. Trimming took off 5 bases at V and 6 bases at J, with 11 bases between the two ends. Germline CDR1 is SGHAT and CDR2 is FQNNGV. The CDR3 is CASSQSGGQPQHF. The CDR3 DNA sequence: TGTGCCAGCAGCCAAAGCGGGGGTCAGCCCCAGCATTTT.